This paragraph reports one T cell receptor (beta chain). Its antigen specificity is not known. Base-call qualities are not available, and no considerably larger clone is one nucleotide away. Buffy coats from 35 to 45 blood donors, supplied by the Finnish Red Cross blood service, were used as healthy controls. All TCR-sequenced material derived from peripheral blood: patient blood samples and healthy donor buffy coats. Ficoll-Hypaque gradient centrifugation was used to isolate peripheral blood mononuclear cells. CD4+ cells were purified magnetically from the buffy coats of healthy controls. The Gentra Puregene Cell and Tissue kit was used to extract genomic DNA, and a Qubit 2.0 fluorometer was used to measure the amount of genomic DNA. TCRbeta rearrangements were sequenced from genomic DNA using the immunoSEQ assay at survey resolution. The original pipeline was this. In the TCR sequencing data, the smallest productive clonotype frequency that could be detected was 2.59 x 10-5. Only productive TCRbeta rearrangements, meaning sequences that were complete and in-frame, were kept for the analyses. Simpson clonality, calculated in the immunoSEQ Analyzer version 3.0, was used as the measure of sample clonality. Clones were categorized by frequency as very rare, small, medium, large (1-20%) or hyperexpanded (>20%). OLGA 1.2.3 estimated generation probabilities, VDJtools produced V-gene circos plots, VDJdb was queried for specificities, and GLIPH identified CDR3 motifs. TCRdb re-hosts the immuneACCESS table, in-frame sequences only. Its copies lack some clones; in the studies checked, an unresolved V gene accounts for under half of them, and the cause for the rest is not known. V and J calls and clone size are those listed in that table; D and trimming were worked out from the DNA. In all, the sample holds some 40,000 clones, and roughly 81% of those were seen once. The ten most abundant clones make up about 3.8% of the sample.

The data were obtained in a study of STAT5B mutations in CD4+ large granular lymphocyte leukemia (dated by TCRdb to about 2022). For the wider study: Among the healthy controls, the CDR3 'QG' motif was associated with a particular HLA allele. The TCRbeta repertoires of CD4+ T-cell large granular lymphocyte leukemia patients were compared with the TCRbeta repertoires of healthy blood donors. The purity of purified fractions was confirmed by flow cytometry on FACSCanto II or FACSVerse to exceed 95% among lymphocytes.

Overall study results and their limits: Enrichment of TRBV06-family usage was observed among the top patient clones (8/27) relative to healthy controls (2/35). The data were not HLA-matched, and the relatively small sample size could explain the higher clonality seen in CD4+ compared with CD8+ T-LGLL. Main leukemic clonotypes were private to each patient, although about 25% of the main leukemic clonotypes were found at low frequency in the non-leukemic repertoires of other patients. CD4-sorted patient repertoires appeared more clonal than healthy CD4+ repertoires, and this difference persisted after removing the putative leukemic clones.

Germline trimming amounts to 0 bases on V and 2 bases on J, with 7 as the count of junction bases outside the gene matches. Taken from the germline V gene, the CDR1 and CDR2 loops are SGDLS and YYNGEE. The cysteine opens and the phenylalanine closes a CDR3 of 16 amino acids. Kept here is only the CDR3 DNA, which spans 48 bases and is read in frame from base 1. The rearranged segments are TRBV9 and TRBJ2-5, with 7 bases matching TRBD1. Source material: CD4+ T cells from blood buffy coats. This TCR was sampled from a human donor in good health. The DNA sequence follows: TGTGCCAGCAGCGTAGGCCACGGGACAGCACAAGAGACCCAGTACTTC. This encodes CASSVGHGTAQETQYF.